This TCR beta chain was identified during a study of technical replicates of blood from four donors. Profiled with immunoSEQ multiplex PCR; TCRdb holds only in-frame clones, not every one. Here the sample spans 60,000 to 90,000 clones, around 97% being singletons. Trimming stripped 6 bases from V and 8 bases from J, with 16 bases between. Germline V CDR1 and CDR2: SEHNR, FQNEAQ (reference sequence). CDR3 size: 14 residues. The sequencing input was T cells isolated from PBMCs. The source of this sequence is a human donor in good health. The chain couples TRBV7-9 to TRBJ1-4; unclear D gene. The CDR3 sequence: CASSLGGLGEKLFF. As DNA, the CDR3 is TGTGCCAGCAGTCTGGGAGGGCTCGGGGAAAAACTGTTTTTT.